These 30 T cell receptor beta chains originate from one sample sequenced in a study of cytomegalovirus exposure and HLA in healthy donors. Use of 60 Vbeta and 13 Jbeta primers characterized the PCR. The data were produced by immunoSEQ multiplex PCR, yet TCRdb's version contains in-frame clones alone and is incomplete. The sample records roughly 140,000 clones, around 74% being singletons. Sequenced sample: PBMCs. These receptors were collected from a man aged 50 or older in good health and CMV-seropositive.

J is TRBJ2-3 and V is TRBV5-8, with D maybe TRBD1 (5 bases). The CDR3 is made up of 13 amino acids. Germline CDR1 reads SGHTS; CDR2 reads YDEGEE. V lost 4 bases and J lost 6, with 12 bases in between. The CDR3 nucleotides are TGTGCCAGCAGCAGCGACAGCAAGGATACGCAGTATTTT. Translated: CASSSDSKDTQYF.

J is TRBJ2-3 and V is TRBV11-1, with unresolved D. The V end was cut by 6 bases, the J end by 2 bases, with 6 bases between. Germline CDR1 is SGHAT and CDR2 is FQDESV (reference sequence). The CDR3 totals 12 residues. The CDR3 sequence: CASSYITDTQYF. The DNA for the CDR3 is TGTGCCAGCAGTTATATCACAGATACGCAGTATTTT.

The DNA of the CDR3 is TGTGCCAGCAGTCTCGTGGGACTAGCGGAAGAGACCCAGTACTTC. It specifies CASSLVGLAEETQYF. V and J are TRBV2 and TRBJ2-5, with 11 bases that match TRBD2. Germline lookup yields CDR1 SNHLY and CDR2 FYNNEI. Trimming removed 5 bases from V and 3 bases from J; junction bases left unmatched: 5. The CDR3 loop spans 15 amino acids.

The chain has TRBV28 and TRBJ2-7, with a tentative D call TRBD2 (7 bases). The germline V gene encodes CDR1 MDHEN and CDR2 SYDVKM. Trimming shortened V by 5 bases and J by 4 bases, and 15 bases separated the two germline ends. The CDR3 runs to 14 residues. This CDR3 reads CASSPPGGLYEQYF. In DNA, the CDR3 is TGTGCCAGCAGTCCCCCGGGGGGCTTATACGAGCAGTACTTC.

This CDR3 is CASSESVWQVRQPQHF. The CDR3 bases are TGTGCCAGCAGTGAATCAGTGTGGCAGGTGCGTCAGCCCCAGCATTTT. The rearrangement joins TRBV6-1 to TRBJ1-5, with D uncertain. The V end was cut by 2 bases, the J end by 6 bases, with 17 bases between. The V gene's germline CDR1 is MNHNS and CDR2 SASEGT. There are 16 residues in the CDR3.

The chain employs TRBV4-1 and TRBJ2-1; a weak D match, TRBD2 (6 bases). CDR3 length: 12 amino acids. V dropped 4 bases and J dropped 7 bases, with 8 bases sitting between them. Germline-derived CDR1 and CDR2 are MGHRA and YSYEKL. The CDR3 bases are TGCGCCAGCAGCCCGACTAGGAATGAGCAGTTCTTC. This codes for CASSPTRNEQFF.

CDR3 sequence reads: CASSPGTSGRARETQYF. The DNA for the CDR3 is TGCGCCAGCAGCCCGGGGACTAGCGGGAGGGCCAGAGAGACCCAGTACTTC. This rearrangement joins TRBV5-1 to TRBJ2-5, with 16 nucleotides matching TRBD2. CDR1 SGHRS and CDR2 YFSETQ come from the germline V gene. The CDR3 has 17 residues. V shed 4 bases, J shed 4 bases, and the junction held 7 bases outside the gene matches.

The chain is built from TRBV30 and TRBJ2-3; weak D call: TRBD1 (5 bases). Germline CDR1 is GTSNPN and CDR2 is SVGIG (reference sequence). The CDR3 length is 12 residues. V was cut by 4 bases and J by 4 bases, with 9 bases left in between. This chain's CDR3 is CAWTSGPDTQYF. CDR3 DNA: TGTGCCTGGACCTCAGGGCCAGATACGCAGTATTTT.

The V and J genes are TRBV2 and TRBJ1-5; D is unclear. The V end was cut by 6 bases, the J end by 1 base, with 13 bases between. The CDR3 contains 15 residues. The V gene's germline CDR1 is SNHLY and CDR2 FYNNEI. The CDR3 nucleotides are TGTGCCAGCAGGGGAACCCGAGGGAGCAATCAGCCCCAGCATTTT. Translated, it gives CASRGTRGSNQPQHF.

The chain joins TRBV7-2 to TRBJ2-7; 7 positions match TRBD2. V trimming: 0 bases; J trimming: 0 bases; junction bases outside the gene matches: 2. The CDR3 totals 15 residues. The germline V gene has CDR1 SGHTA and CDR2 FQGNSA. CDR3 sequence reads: CASSLAGGSSYEQYF. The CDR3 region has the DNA TGTGCCAGCAGCTTAGCGGGCGGGAGCTCCTACGAGCAGTACTTC.

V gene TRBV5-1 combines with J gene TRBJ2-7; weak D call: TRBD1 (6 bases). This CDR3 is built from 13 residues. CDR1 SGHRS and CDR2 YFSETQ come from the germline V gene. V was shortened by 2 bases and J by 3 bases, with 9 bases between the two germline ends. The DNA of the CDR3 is TGCGCCAGCAGCTTTAGGACAGACTACGAGCAGTACTTC. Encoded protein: CASSFRTDYEQYF.

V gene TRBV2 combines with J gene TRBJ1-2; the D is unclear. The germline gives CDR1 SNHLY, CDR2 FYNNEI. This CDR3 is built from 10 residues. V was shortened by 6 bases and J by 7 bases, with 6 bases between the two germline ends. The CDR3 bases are TGTGCCAGCAGCGTTAGTGGCTACACCTTC. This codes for CASSVSGYTF.

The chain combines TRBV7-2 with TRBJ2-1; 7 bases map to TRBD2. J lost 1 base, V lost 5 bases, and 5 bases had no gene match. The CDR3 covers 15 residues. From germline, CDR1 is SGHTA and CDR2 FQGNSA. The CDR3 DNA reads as TGTGCCAGCAGCCTTCGGCGGGAGTCCTACAATGAGCAGTTCTTC. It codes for CASSLRRESYNEQFF. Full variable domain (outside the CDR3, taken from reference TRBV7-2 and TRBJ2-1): GAGVSQSPSNKVTEKGKDVELRCDPISGHTALYWYRQSLGQGLEFLIYFQGNSAPDKSGLPSDRFSAERTGGSVSTLTIQRTQQEDSAVYLCASSLRRESYNEQFFGPGTRLTVL.

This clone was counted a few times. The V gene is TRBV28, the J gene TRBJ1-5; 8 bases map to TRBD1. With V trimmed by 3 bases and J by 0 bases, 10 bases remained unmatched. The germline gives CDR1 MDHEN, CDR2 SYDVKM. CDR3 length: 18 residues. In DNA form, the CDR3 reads TGTGCCAGCAGTTTTAGGCAGGGGGCACTTTATAGCAATCAGCCCCAGCATTTT. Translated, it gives CASSFRQGALYSNQPQHF.

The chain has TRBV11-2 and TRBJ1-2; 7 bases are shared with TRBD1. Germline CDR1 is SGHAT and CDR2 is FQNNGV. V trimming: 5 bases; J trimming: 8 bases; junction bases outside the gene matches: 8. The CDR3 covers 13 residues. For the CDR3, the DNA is TGTGCCAGCAGCCCTCGGACAGGAGGGGGCTACACCTTC. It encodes CASSPRTGGGYTF.

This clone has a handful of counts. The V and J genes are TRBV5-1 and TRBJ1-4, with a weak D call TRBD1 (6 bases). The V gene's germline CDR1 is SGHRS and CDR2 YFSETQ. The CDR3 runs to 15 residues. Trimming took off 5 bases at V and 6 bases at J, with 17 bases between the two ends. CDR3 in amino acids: CASRAWGTTYEKLFF. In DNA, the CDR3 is TGCGCCAGCAGGGCTTGGGGGACAACCTATGAAAAACTGTTTTTT.

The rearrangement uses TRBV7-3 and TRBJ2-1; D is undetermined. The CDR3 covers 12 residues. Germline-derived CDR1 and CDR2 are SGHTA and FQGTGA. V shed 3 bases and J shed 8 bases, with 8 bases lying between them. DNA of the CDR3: TGTGCCAGCAGCTTTTCCCAGGATGAGCAGTTCTTC. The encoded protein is CASSFSQDEQFF. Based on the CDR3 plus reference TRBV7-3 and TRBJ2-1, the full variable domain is GAGVSQTPSNKVTEKGKYVELRCDPISGHTALYWYRQSLGQGPEFLIYFQGTGAADDSGLPNDRFFAVRPEGSVSTLKIQRTERGDSAVYLCASSFSQDEQFFGPGTRLTVL.

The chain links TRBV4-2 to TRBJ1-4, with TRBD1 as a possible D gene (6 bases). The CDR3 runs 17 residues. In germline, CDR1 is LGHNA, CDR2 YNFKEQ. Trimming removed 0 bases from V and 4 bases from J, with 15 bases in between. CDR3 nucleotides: TGTGCCAGCAGCCAAGACTGGACAGAGATGCTTAATGAAAAACTGTTTTTT. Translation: CASSQDWTEMLNEKLFF.

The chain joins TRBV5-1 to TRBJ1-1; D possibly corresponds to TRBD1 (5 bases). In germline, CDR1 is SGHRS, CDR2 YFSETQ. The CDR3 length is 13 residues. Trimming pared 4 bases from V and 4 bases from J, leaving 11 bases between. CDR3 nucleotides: TGCGCCAGCAGCCCCGACAGATTCACTGAAGCTTTCTTT. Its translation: CASSPDRFTEAFF.

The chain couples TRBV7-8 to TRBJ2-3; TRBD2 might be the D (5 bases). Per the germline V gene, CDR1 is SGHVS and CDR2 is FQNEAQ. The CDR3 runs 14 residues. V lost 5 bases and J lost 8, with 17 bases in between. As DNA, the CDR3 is TGTGCCAGCAGCCCCTACCAAATACGGGGTACGCAGTATTTT. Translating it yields CASSPYQIRGTQYF.

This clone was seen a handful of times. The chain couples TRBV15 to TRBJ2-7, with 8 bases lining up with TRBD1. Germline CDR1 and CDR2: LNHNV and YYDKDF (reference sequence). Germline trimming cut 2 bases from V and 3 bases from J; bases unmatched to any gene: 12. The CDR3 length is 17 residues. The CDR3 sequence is CATSRLTPGTGDYEQYF. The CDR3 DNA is TGTGCCACCAGCAGACTCACCCCCGGGACAGGTGACTACGAGCAGTACTTC.

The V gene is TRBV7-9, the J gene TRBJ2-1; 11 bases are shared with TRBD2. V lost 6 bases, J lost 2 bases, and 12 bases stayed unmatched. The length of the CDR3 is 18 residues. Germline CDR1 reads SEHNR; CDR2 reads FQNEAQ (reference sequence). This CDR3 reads CASRWGTSGSGTYNEQFF. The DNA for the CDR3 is TGTGCCAGCAGGTGGGGTACTAGCGGGAGCGGCACCTACAATGAGCAGTTCTTC.

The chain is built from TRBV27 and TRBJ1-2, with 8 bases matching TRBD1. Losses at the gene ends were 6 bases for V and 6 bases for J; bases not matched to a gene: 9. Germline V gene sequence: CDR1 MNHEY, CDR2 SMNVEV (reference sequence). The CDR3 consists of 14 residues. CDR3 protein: CASRFAGGIDGYTF. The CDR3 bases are TGTGCCAGCAGGTTCGCAGGGGGCATCGATGGCTACACCTTC.

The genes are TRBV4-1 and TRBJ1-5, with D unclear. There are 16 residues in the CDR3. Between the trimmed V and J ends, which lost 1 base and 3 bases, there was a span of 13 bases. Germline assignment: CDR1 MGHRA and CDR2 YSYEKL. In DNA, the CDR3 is TGCGCCAGCAGCCAAGTGGCGGCCTACCCCAATCAGCCCCAGCATTTT. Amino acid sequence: CASSQVAAYPNQPQHF.

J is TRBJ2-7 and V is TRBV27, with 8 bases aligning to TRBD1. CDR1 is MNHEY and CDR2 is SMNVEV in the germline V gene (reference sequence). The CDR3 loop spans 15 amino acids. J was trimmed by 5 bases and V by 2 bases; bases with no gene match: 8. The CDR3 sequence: CASSLVGQADDEQYF. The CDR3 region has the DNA TGTGCCAGCAGTTTAGTGGGACAGGCGGATGACGAGCAGTACTTC.

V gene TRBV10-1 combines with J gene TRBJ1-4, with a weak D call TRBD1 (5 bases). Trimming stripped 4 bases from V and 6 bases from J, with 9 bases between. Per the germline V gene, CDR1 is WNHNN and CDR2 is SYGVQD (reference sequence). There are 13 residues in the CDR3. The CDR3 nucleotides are TGCGCCAGCAGTGCAGGGATGGATGAAAAACTGTTTTTT. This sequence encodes CASSAGMDEKLFF.

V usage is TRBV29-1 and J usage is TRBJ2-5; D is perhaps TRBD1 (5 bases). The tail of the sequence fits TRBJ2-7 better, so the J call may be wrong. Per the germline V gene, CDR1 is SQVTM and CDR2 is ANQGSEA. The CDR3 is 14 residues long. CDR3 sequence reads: CSVEDQQATHEQYF. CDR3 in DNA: TGCAGCGTTGAAGATCAACAGGCTACCCACGAGCAGTACTTC.

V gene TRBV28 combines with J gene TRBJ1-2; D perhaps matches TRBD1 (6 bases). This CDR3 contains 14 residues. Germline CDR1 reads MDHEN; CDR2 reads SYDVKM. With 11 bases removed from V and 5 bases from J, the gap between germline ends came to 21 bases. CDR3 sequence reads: CAGSGTPRRYGYTF. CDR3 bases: TGTGCCGGCTCAGGGACACCTCGGCGTTATGGCTACACCTTC.

CDR3 protein: CASSWTGTSGRSGANVLTF. Written as DNA, the CDR3 is TGTGCCAGCAGCTGGACCGGGACTAGCGGGAGGTCTGGGGCCAACGTCCTGACTTTC. The V and J genes are TRBV5-5 and TRBJ2-6; 15 bases match TRBD2. Germline lookup yields CDR1 SGHKS and CDR2 YYEKEE (reference sequence). The V segment lost 3 bases and the J segment 1 base; nucleotides outside the gene matches: 5. The CDR3 runs to 19 residues.

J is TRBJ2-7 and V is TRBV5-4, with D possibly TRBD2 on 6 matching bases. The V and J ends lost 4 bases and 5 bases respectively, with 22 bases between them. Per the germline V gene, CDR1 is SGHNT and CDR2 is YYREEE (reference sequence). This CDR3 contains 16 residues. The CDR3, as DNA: TGTGCCAGCAGCCTACAAGGATGGGGAGGCAGCGACGAGCAGTACTTC. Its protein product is CASSLQGWGGSDEQYF.